Within the sample, the clone carrying this T cell receptor beta chain is medium-sized. Its antigen is not identified. This entry is derived from a study of neurological immune-mediated disorders. Findings of the study overall: The multiple sclerosis repertoire cluster lacked an association with any feature, whether clinical or MRI. The phylogenetic placement of 18 of 34 multiple sclerosis patients' repertoires in one related-CDR3 cluster constitutes a possible signature.

Synthesis of cDNA was carried out by template-switch 5'RACE. The reaction used 10-nucleotide random UMIs. TCRdb analysed the 5' RACE reads with MiXCR anew, one entry per CDR3 protein. Of under 25,000 distinct CDR3 sequences listed, less than 3.5% were seen once; the top ten hold 5.5%. V lost 6 bases to trimming and J lost 4 bases, with 19 bases between them. The CDR3 loop spans 15 amino acids. CDR1 and CDR2 from the germline V gene are ENHRY and SYGVKD. This clonotype was sampled from a woman in her late teens or twenties with multiple sclerosis. The chain is built from TRBV10-3 and TRBJ2-7; TRBD2 is a possible D gene (5 bases). The sample consisted of PBMCs. The CDR3 region is CAIRKGERGEYEQYV. CDR3 coding DNA: TGTGCCATCAGGAAAGGTGAACGTGGGGAGTACGAGCAGTACGTC.